The 26 T cell receptor beta chains given below trace back to one sample, sequenced in a study of shared clonotypes between healthy human individuals. The table came from immunoSEQ multiplex PCR; TCRdb's copy has only in-frame clones and leaves some out. Of about 1 million clones in the sample, 70% to 80% were seen once. Material for sequencing was memory CD4+ T cells sorted from blood. Subset specified: CD45RA-negative fraction. Receptor source: a man younger than 35 in good health.

A single count supports this clone. The V and J genes are TRBV29-1 and TRBJ2-1; 9 bases fit TRBD2. The CDR3 has 14 amino acids. Germline trimming cut 5 bases from V and 7 bases from J; bases unmatched to any gene: 9. Germline V lookup: CDR1 SQVTM, CDR2 ANQGSEA. The CDR3 region is CSVWRREGLNEQFF. Written as DNA, the CDR3 is TGCAGCGTTTGGCGGCGGGAGGGCTTGAATGAGCAGTTCTTC.

This clone occurred once. The chain recombines TRBV7-8 with TRBJ2-5; D remains ambiguous. Germline lookup yields CDR1 SGHVS and CDR2 FQNEAQ. The CDR3 runs to 13 residues. V was trimmed by 5 bases and J by 2 bases, leaving 9 bases between them. In DNA, the CDR3 is TGTGCCAGCAGCCTGCGGTTTCAAGAGACCCAGTACTTC. Its translation is CASSLRFQETQYF.

The rearrangement links TRBV11-2 to TRBJ2-5, with TRBD2 as a possible D gene (6 bases). Germline values: CDR1 SGHAT, CDR2 FQNNGV. The V end was cut by 5 bases, the J end by 1 base, with 17 bases between. The CDR3 spans 16 residues. Here the CDR3 reads CASSLIGKGGQETQYF. Written as DNA, the CDR3 is TGTGCCAGCAGCCTCATCGGAAAGGGAGGCCAAGAGACCCAGTACTTC. The whole variable domain, remainder taken from reference TRBV11-2 and TRBJ2-5, is EAGVAQSPRYKIIEKRQSVAFWCNPISGHATLYWYQQILGQGPKLLIQFQNNGVVDDSQLPKDRFSAERLKGVDSTLKIQPAKLEDSAVYLCASSLIGKGGQETQYFGPGTRLLVL.

In this sample, this clone turned up once. Other DNA sequences in the sample encode the same CDR3. J is TRBJ1-4 and V is TRBV5-1; no clear D. Trimming took off 0 bases at V and 8 bases at J, with 11 bases between the two ends. From germline, CDR1 is SGHRS and CDR2 YFSETQ. CDR3 length: 14 residues. CDR3 coding DNA: TGCGCCAGCAGCTTGGCCGGGGAGGGAGAAAAACTGTTTTTT. It encodes CASSLAGEGEKLFF.

The V gene is TRBV27, the J gene TRBJ2-7, with a tentative D call TRBD1 (5 bases). This CDR3 contains 13 residues. Germline loops: CDR1 MNHEY, CDR2 SMNVEV (reference sequence). Deletions cut 3 bases from V and 4 bases from J, with 10 bases between. The CDR3 loop is CASSFQGRYEQYF. The CDR3 DNA sequence: TGTGCCAGCAGTTTCCAGGGAAGGTACGAGCAGTACTTC.

Of note for this clone: Given a much more abundant clone one base away, this may be a read error. Other DNA sequences from this sample encode an identical CDR3 as well. The V gene is TRBV19, the J gene TRBJ1-1; D uncertain. The CDR3 is 15 amino acids. V was trimmed by 6 bases and J by 2 bases, leaving 16 bases between them. Looked up from germline, CDR1 is LNHDA and CDR2 is SQIVND (reference sequence). DNA of the CDR3: TGTGCCAGTAGGGGAGGATGGAACAGCAACACTGAAGCTTTCTTT. Amino acid sequence: CASRGGWNSNTEAFF. The whole variable domain, filled in from reference TRBV19 and TRBJ1-1, reads DGGITQSPKYLFRKEGQNVTLSCEQNLNHDAMYWYRQDPGQGLRLIYYSQIVNDFQKGDIAEGYSVSREKKESFPLTVTSAQKNPTAFYLCASRGGWNSNTEAFFGQGTRLTVV.

The CDR3, as DNA: TGTGCCAGTAGAGACAGCGGTACTAATGAAAAACTGTTTTTT. This translates into CASRDSGTNEKLFF. This chain links TRBV19 with TRBJ1-4; possibly TRBD1 for D (5 bases). Trimming cost V 6 bases and J 2 bases, with 10 bases left between them. Per the germline V gene, CDR1 is LNHDA and CDR2 is SQIVND (reference sequence). This CDR3 is 14 amino acids long. Combining the CDR3 with reference TRBV19 and TRBJ1-4 gives the whole variable domain DGGITQSPKYLFRKEGQNVTLSCEQNLNHDAMYWYRQDPGQGLRLIYYSQIVNDFQKGDIAEGYSVSREKKESFPLTVTSAQKNPTAFYLCASRDSGTNEKLFFGSGTQLSVL.

The rearrangement uses TRBV6-1 and TRBJ2-1; 13 bases line up with TRBD2. CDR3 length equals 21 residues. The germline gives CDR1 MNHNS, CDR2 SASEGT. V lost 2 bases and J lost 8; bases outside the gene matches: 21. The CDR3 coding sequence is TGTGCCAGCAGTGAACTGCCCTCCGGACTAGCGGGAGTTCGTGTTAGCGATGAGCAGTTCTTC. Protein sequence: CASSELPSGLAGVRVSDEQFF.

The chain links TRBV6-1 to TRBJ1-4; possible D gene TRBD1, 5 bases. The CDR3 length is 15 residues. Germline CDR1 reads MNHNS; CDR2 reads SASEGT. V gave up 6 bases and J gave up 3 bases, with 14 bases separating them. CDR3: CASRISTVPNEKLFF. DNA of the CDR3: TGTGCCAGCAGAATTTCGACAGTCCCTAATGAAAAACTGTTTTTT.

The chain couples TRBV5-6 to TRBJ1-2, with 10 bases identical to TRBD1. The germline gives CDR1 SGHDT, CDR2 YYEEEE. The CDR3 runs 16 residues. V dropped 3 bases and J dropped 6; count of bases not matched to a gene: 11. The CDR3 bases are TGTGCCAGCAGCTCATTGACAGGGGGCTTGAATGATGGCTACACCTTC. Translating it yields CASSSLTGGLNDGYTF.

This clone is a singleton in its sample. This chain links TRBV2 with TRBJ1-1; no clear D gene. Between the trimmed V and J ends, which lost 1 base and 2 bases, there was a span of 11 bases. CDR3 length equals 15 residues. The germline V gene encodes CDR1 SNHLY and CDR2 FYNNEI. CDR3 sequence (DNA): TGTGCCAGCAGTGAAGAGGAGGGAGTCAACACTGAAGCTTTCTTT. Translating it yields CASSEEEGVNTEAFF.

The gene calls are TRBV18 and TRBJ1-5; maybe TRBD1 (5 bases). Germline CDR1 is KGHSH and CDR2 is LQKENI. The germline V and J ends were trimmed by 4 bases and 0 bases, with 16 bases remaining between them. There are 17 residues in the CDR3. The CDR3 loop is CASSQGTAWDSNQPQHF. CDR3 DNA sequence: TGTGCCAGCTCACAAGGGACCGCCTGGGATAGCAATCAGCCCCAGCATTTT.

This chain connects TRBV29-1 to TRBJ2-7, with TRBD1 matching over 9 bases. Trimming removed 6 bases from V and 5 bases from J; junction bases left unmatched: 11. The length of the CDR3 is 14 residues. The germline gives CDR1 SQVTM, CDR2 ANQGSEA. CDR3 nucleotides: TGCAGCGTGGCTACAGGGGGCGCGGGCCACGAGCAGTACTTC. Encoded protein: CSVATGGAGHEQYF.

The chain carries TRBV28 and TRBJ1-1; a weak D match, TRBD1 (6 bases). There are 15 residues in the CDR3. The germline V gene encodes CDR1 MDHEN and CDR2 SYDVKM. V was shortened by 2 bases and J by 0 bases, with 10 bases between the two germline ends. This CDR3 is CASSLGGGVNTEAFF. DNA for the CDR3: TGTGCCAGCAGTTTAGGGGGCGGAGTGAACACTGAAGCTTTCTTT.

This clone was counted a single time. The V gene is TRBV5-1, the J gene TRBJ2-3; maybe TRBD2 (6 bases). The germline CDR1 and CDR2 sequences are SGHRS and YFSETQ. Trimming took 0 bases from V and 4 from J, leaving 9 bases between them. The length of the CDR3 is 14 residues. CDR3 region: CASSLGRESDTQYF. The CDR3, as DNA: TGCGCCAGCAGCTTGGGGAGGGAGTCAGATACGCAGTATTTT.

This chain connects TRBV6-5 to TRBJ2-2; 9 bases are a match to TRBD1. The CDR3 is 13 residues long. The germline gives CDR1 MNHEY, CDR2 SVGAGI. With V trimmed by 7 bases and J by 7 bases, 4 bases remained unmatched. In DNA, the CDR3 is TGTGCCAGCATTAAGACAGGGGGCGGGGAGCTGTTTTTT. Translating it yields CASIKTGGGELFF.

The rearrangement joins TRBV2 to TRBJ1-3; D perhaps matches TRBD1 (6 bases). Between the trimmed V and J ends, which lost 7 bases and 0 bases, there was a span of 10 bases. CDR1 is SNHLY and CDR2 is FYNNEI in the germline V gene. The CDR3 runs 14 residues. In DNA, the CDR3 is TGTGCCAGCACCAGGGGAGACTCTGGAAACACCATATATTTT. It encodes CASTRGDSGNTIYF.

The chain joins TRBV4-1 to TRBJ2-7; the D is unclear. Trimming took 0 bases from V and 3 from J, leaving 9 bases between them. CDR1 MGHRA and CDR2 YSYEKL come from the germline V gene. CDR3 length: 14 residues. The CDR3 nucleotides read TGCGCCAGCAGCCAAGAAGCGACCCTCTACGAGCAGTACTTC. Translated, it gives CASSQEATLYEQYF.

The chain couples TRBV10-3 to TRBJ1-2, with 7 bases fitting TRBD1. The trim removed 2 bases at V and 2 bases at J, leaving 8 bases unmatched. The CDR3 has 16 amino acids. Looked up from germline, CDR1 is ENHRY and CDR2 is SYGVKD. This CDR3 reads CAISERGQKFNYGYTF. The DNA of the CDR3 is TGTGCCATCAGTGAGAGGGGACAGAAATTCAACTATGGCTACACCTTC.

V and J are TRBV2 and TRBJ2-1; 7 bases fit TRBD2. Per the germline V gene, CDR1 is SNHLY and CDR2 is FYNNEI. After removal of 6 bases from V and 6 bases from J, the junction contained 11 bases not matched to a gene. The CDR3 sequence is 15 residues long. The CDR3 DNA follows: TGTGCCAGCAGCTCAAGCGGGGCCACGGGCAATGAGCAGTTCTTC. It yields the protein CASSSSGATGNEQFF.

The V call is TRBV28, the J call TRBJ1-3; D uncertain. The V and J ends lost 5 bases and 2 bases respectively, with 13 bases between them. Germline lookup yields CDR1 MDHEN and CDR2 SYDVKM. The CDR3 totals 15 residues. CDR3 residues: CASSPSSWAGNTIYF. DNA of the CDR3: TGTGCCAGCAGTCCATCTTCATGGGCTGGAAACACCATATATTTT.

The table lists this clone with a count of one. Other DNA sequences in the sample encode the same CDR3. The V gene is TRBV7-2, the J gene TRBJ2-7; D might be TRBD2 (7 bases). Germline values: CDR1 SGHTA, CDR2 FQGNSA. This CDR3 is built from 14 residues. V was shortened by 0 bases and J by 2 bases, with 8 bases between the two germline ends. This CDR3 reads CASSLAGGPYEQYF. The CDR3 coding sequence is TGTGCCAGCAGCTTAGCGGGGGGGCCCTACGAGCAGTACTTC.

The rearrangement joins TRBV30 to TRBJ2-5; 10 positions match TRBD2. Trimming took 3 bases from V and 7 from J; bases not matched to a gene: 8. The CDR3 has 14 amino acids. Germline V gene lookup returns CDR1 GTSNPN and CDR2 SVGIG (reference sequence). CDR3 sequence: CAWRSLAGTGTQYF. The CDR3 DNA is TGTGCCTGGAGGTCACTAGCGGGGACCGGGACCCAGTACTTC.

The chain employs TRBV7-9 and TRBJ2-7; D uncertain. Per the germline V gene, CDR1 is SEHNR and CDR2 is FQNEAQ (reference sequence). The CDR3 covers 13 residues. Trimming shortened V by 5 bases and J by 7 bases, and 15 bases separated the two germline ends. The CDR3 is CASSPPWMWEQYF. In DNA, the CDR3 is TGTGCCAGCAGCCCCCCTTGGATGTGGGAGCAGTACTTC.

This clone was found once. J is TRBJ2-5 and V is TRBV5-1, with 7 positions matching TRBD1. The germline CDR1 and CDR2 sequences are SGHRS and YFSETQ. The length of the CDR3 is 15 residues. V lost 2 bases and J lost 1; bases outside the gene matches: 5. As DNA, the CDR3 is TGCGCCAGCAGCTTACGGGACAGCTCCCAAGAGACCCAGTACTTC. It is translated as CASSLRDSSQETQYF.

The chain links TRBV25-1 to TRBJ1-2; possibly TRBD1 for D (5 bases). This CDR3 has 13 residues. Trimming took off 3 bases at V and 11 bases at J, with 16 bases between the two ends. Germline loops: CDR1 MGHDK, CDR2 SYGVNS. CDR3 nucleotide sequence: TGTGCCAGCAGTGACGTGGGGACTTCGGGGTACACCTTC. Translated, it gives CASSDVGTSGYTF.